This T cell receptor (beta chain) derives from a study of T cells in Graves' hyperthyroidism and ophthalmopathy. The table lists this clonotype with many counts. What it recognizes is unknown. Study-level findings and limits: Model predictions of ophthalmopathy came a median 6.5 months before onset. Separating ophthalmopathy from stable hyperthyroidism was achieved by a 13 V-J model.

Uncontrolled infection, other autoimmune disease, pregnancy or lactation disqualified patients from enrolment. The source of the PBMCs was over 8.5 ml of fresh peripheral blood. RNA transcripts were the template for amplifying TCR beta CDR3 regions. In the first-round RT-PCR of the TCR CDR3, the HTBI primer set was used. TCRdb redid the calling of the multiplex PCR reads with MiXCR, one entry per CDR3 protein. The sample carries approximately 430,000 distinct CDR3 sequences, 15% to 19% recorded once. Sequencing was done on a sample of blood. This sequence originates from a woman aged 18 to 35 with Graves' hyperthyroidism.

The CDR3 reads CASRHPSSTDTQYF. The DNA of the CDR3 is TGTGCCAGTAGACATCCCTCTAGCACAGATACGCAGTATTTT. V usage is TRBV19 and J usage is TRBJ2-3, with no clear D. The germline gives CDR1 LNHDA, CDR2 SQIVND (reference sequence). The CDR3 length is 14 residues. Trimming stripped 6 bases from V and 0 bases from J, with 10 bases between. The variable domain in full, with the rest retrieved from reference TRBV19 and TRBJ2-3, is DGGITQSPKYLFRKEGQNVTLSCEQNLNHDAMYWYRQDPGQGLRLIYYSQIVNDFQKGDIAEGYSVSREKKESFPLTVTSAQKNPTAFYLCASRHPSSTDTQYFGPGTRLTVL.